The clone carrying this T cell receptor (beta chain) was seen a few times. Its target is unknown. Time point of the sample: week 23, last vaccination. The content of each vaccine dose was 300 ug of mutant IDH1 20-mer peptide, and topical imiquimod accompanied it. This sample was taken from a study of a mutant IDH1 vaccine in newly diagnosed glioma. Study details: Of the patients given treatment, 62.5% were male and about 38% were female, and a mean age of around 41 years was recorded.

The V gene's germline CDR1 is SGHAT and CDR2 FQNNGV. The CDR3 is made up of 18 amino acids. Between the trimmed V and J ends, which lost 5 bases and 2 bases, there was a span of 24 bases. Study-wide results and caveats: Top peripheral T cell clonotype shifts appeared unrelated to pseudoprogression.

Using immunoSEQ multiplex PCR, the repertoire was profiled, and TCRdb retains in-frame clones only, with some absent. Found here are around 41,000 clones, 78% of them singletons; the top ten hold 6.3%. This TCR was recovered from a woman in her 40s with glioma. Some clones in this sample may be carry-over from other donors' samples. The sequenced sample was PBMCs, obtained from a glioma patient whose treatment included an IDH1 peptide vaccine. This chain joins TRBV11-2 and TRBJ2-5, with D possibly matching TRBD1 (5 bases). CDR3 amino acids: CASSKRQRSWPPQETQYF. The CDR3 DNA sequence: TGTGCCAGCAGCAAAAGACAGCGTAGCTGGCCCCCTCAAGAGACCCAGTACTTC.